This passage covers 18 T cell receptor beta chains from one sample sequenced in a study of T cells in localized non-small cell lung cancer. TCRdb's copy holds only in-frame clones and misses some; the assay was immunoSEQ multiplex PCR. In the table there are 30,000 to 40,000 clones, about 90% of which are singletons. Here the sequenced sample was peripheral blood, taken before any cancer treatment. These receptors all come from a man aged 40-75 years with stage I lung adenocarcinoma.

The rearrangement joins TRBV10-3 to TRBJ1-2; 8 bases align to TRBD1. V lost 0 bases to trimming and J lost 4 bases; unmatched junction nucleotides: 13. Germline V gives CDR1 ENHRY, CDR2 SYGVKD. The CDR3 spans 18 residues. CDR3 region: CAISESESGGAKSYGYTF. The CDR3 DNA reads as TGTGCCATCAGTGAGTCGGAATCAGGGGGCGCGAAAAGCTATGGCTACACCTTC.

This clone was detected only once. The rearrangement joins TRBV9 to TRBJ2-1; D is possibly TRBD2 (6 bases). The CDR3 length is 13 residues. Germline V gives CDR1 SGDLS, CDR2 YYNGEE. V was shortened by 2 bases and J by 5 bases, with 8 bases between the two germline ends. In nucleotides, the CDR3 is TGTGCCAGCAGCGTGACTAGGAACAATGAGCAGTTCTTC. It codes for CASSVTRNNEQFF.

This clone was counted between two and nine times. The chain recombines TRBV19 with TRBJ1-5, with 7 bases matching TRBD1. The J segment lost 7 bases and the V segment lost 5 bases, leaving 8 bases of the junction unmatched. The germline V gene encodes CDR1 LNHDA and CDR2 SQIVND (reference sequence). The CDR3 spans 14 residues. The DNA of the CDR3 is TGTGCCAGTAGTGCAACAGGGGCCGGGCAGCCCCAGCATTTT. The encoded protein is CASSATGAGQPQHF.

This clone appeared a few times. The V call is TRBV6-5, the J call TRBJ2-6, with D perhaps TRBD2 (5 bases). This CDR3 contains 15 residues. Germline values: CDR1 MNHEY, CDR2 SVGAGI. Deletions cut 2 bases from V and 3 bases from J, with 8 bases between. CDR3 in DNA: TGTGCCAGCAGTTACCGGGGTAGTGGGGCCAACGTCCTGACTTTC. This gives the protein CASSYRGSGANVLTF.

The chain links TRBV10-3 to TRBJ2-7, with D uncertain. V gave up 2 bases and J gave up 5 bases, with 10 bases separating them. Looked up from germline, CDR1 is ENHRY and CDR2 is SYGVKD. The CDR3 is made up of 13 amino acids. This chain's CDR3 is CAISETTIDEQYF. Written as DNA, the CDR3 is TGTGCCATCAGTGAGACAACCATAGACGAGCAGTACTTC.

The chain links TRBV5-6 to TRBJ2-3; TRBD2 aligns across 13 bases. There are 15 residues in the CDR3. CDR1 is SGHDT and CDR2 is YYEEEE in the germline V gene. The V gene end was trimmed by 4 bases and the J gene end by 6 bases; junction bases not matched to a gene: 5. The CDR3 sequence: CASSHGLAGADTQYF. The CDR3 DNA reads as TGTGCCAGCAGCCACGGACTAGCGGGGGCGGATACGCAGTATTTT.

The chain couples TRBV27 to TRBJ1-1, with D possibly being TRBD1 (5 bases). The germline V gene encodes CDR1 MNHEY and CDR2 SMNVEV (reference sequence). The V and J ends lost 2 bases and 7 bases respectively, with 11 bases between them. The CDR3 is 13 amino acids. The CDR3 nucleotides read TGTGCCAGCAGTTTAGGCCGACAGTATGAAGCTTTCTTT. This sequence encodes CASSLGRQYEAFF.

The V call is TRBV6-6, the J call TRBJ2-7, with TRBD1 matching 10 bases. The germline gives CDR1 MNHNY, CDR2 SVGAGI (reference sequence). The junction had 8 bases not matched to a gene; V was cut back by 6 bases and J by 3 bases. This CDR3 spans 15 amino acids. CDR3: CASSARDRGNYEQYF. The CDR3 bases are TGTGCCAGCAGCGCGCGGGACAGGGGAAACTACGAGCAGTACTTC.

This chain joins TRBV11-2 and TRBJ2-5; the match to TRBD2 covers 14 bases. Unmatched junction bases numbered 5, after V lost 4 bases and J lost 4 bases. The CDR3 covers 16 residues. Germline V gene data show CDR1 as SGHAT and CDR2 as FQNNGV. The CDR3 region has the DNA TGTGCCAGCAGCTGGACTAGCGGGGGGATGGTAGAGACCCAGTACTTC. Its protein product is CASSWTSGGMVETQYF. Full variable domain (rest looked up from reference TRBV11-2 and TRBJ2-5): EAGVAQSPRYKIIEKRQSVAFWCNPISGHATLYWYQQILGQGPKLLIQFQNNGVVDDSQLPKDRFSAERLKGVDSTLKIQPAKLEDSAVYLCASSWTSGGMVETQYFGPGTRLLVL.

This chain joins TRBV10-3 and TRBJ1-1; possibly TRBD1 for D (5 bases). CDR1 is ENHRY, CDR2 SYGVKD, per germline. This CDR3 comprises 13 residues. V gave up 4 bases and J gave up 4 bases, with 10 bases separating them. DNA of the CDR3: TGTGCCATCAGTGTGGGGCCCTCCACTGAAGCTTTCTTT. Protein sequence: CAISVGPSTEAFF.

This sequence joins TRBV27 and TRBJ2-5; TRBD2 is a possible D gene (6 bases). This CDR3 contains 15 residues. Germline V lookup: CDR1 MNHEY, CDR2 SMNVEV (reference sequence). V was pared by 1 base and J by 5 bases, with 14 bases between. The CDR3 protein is CASSLWGDREETQYF. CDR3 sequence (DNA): TGTGCCAGCAGTTTATGGGGGGACCGAGAGGAGACCCAGTACTTC.

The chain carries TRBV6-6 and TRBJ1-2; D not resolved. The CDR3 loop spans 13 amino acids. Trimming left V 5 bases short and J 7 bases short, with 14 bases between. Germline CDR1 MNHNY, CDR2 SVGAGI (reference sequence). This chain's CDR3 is CASSDRDSSGYTF. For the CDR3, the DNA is TGTGCCAGCAGTGATCGGGATTCAAGTGGCTACACCTTC.

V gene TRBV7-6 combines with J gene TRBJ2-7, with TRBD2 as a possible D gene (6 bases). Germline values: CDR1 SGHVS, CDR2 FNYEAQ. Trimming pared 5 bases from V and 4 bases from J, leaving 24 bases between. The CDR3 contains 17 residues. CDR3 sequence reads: CASSLSPLGAGSYEQYF. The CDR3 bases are TGTGCCAGCAGCCTGAGCCCCCTAGGGGCGGGGTCGTACGAGCAGTACTTC.

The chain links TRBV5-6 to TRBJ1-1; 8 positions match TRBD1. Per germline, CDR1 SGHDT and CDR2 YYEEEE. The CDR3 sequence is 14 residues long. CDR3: CAVQGGTGALEAFF. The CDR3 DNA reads TGTGCTGTTCAGGGAGGGACAGGCGCGCTTGAAGCTTTCTTT.

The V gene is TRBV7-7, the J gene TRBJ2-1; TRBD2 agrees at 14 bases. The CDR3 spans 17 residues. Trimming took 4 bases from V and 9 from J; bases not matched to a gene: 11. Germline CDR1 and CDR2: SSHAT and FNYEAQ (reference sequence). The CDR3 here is CASSSGRLAGGFSEQFF. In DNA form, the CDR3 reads TGTGCCAGCAGCTCGGGGCGACTAGCGGGGGGGTTCAGTGAGCAGTTCTTC. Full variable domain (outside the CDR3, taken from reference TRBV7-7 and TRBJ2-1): GAGVSQSPRYKVTKRGQDVTLRCDPISSHATLYWYQQALGQGPEFLTYFNYEAQPDKSGLPSDRFSAERPEGSISTLTIQRTEQRDSAMYRCASSSGRLAGGFSEQFFGPGTRLTVL.

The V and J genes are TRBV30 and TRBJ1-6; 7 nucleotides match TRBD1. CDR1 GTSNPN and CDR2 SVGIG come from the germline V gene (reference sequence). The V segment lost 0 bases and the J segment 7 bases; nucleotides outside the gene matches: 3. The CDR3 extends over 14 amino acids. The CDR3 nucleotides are TGTGCCTGGAGTGTCCCAGGGGGGAATTCACCCCTCCACTTT. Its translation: CAWSVPGGNSPLHF.

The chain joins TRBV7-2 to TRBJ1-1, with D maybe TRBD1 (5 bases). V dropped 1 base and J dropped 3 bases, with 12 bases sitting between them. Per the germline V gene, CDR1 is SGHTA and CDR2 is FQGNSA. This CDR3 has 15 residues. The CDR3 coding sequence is TGTGCCAGCAGCTTAGGGCCCCGGGGGTACACTGAAGCTTTCTTT. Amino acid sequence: CASSLGPRGYTEAFF.

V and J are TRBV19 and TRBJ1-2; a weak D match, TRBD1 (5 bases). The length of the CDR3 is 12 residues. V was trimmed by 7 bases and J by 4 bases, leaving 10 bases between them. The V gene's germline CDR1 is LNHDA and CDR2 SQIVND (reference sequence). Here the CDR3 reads CASISGGYGYTF. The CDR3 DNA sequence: TGTGCCAGTATCTCGGGGGGCTATGGCTACACCTTC.